This TCR beta chain appears in the sequencing data of a study of human T cells and chemical hapten exposure. MiXCR, applied by TCRdb to the RACE reads, yields one record per CDR3 protein. This repertoire shows about 93,000 distinct CDR3 sequences, over 8% found once; its top ten account for 2.5% to 3%. The time point is: healthy volunteer bleed at 2 weeks. The total RNA was obtained from whole blood that was not fractionated. This clonotype came up many times. CDR3 length: 12 amino acids. V shed 8 bases, J shed 4 bases, and the junction held 6 bases outside the gene matches. The germline CDR1 and CDR2 sequences are SQVTM and ANQGSEA.

The rearrangement links TRBV29-1 to TRBJ1-1; 8 bases are a match to TRBD1. Source material: whole blood. The TCR comes from a female donor in good health. Some clones in this sample may be carry-over from other donors' samples. The CDR3 DNA reads TGCAGCAGCGGACAGGGACGCACTGAAGCTTTCTTT. Its translation: CSSGQGRTEAFF.